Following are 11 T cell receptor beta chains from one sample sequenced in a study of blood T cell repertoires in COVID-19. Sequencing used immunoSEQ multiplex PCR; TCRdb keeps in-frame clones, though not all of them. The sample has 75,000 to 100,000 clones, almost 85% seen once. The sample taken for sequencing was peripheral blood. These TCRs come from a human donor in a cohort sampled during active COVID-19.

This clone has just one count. Here the CDR3 DNA reads TGTGCCAGCAGTGTAACAGGACAGCTGAACACCGGGGAGCTGTTTTTT. Residues: CASSVTGQLNTGELFF. This chain connects TRBV6-1 to TRBJ2-2; D may be TRBD1 (6 bases). Between the trimmed V and J ends, which lost 4 bases and 1 base, there was a span of 13 bases. The CDR3 consists of 16 residues. Germline V lookup: CDR1 MNHNS, CDR2 SASEGT.

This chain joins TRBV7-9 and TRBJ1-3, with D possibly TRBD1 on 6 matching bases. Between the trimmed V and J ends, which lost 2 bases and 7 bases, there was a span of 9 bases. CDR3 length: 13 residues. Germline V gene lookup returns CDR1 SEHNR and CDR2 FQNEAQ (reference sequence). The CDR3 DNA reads TGTGCCAGCAGCTTAAACAGGGACAACACCATATATTTT. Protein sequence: CASSLNRDNTIYF.

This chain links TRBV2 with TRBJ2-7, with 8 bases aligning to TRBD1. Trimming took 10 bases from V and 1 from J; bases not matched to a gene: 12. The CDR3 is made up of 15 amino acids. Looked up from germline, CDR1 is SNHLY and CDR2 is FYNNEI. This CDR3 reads CATSGDRLPSYEQYF. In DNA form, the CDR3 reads TGTGCCACCTCGGGGGACAGGCTTCCTTCCTACGAGCAGTACTTC. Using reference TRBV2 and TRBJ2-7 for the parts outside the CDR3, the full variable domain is EPEVTQTPSHQVTQMGQEVILRCVPISNHLYFYWYRQILGQKVEFLVSFYNNEISEKSEIFDDQFSVERPDGSNFTLKIRSTKLEDSAMYFCATSGDRLPSYEQYFGPGTRLTVT.

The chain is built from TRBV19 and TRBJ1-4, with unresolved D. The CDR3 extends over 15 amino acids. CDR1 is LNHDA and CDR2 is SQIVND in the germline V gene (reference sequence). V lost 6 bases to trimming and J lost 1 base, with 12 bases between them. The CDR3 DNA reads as TGTGCCAGTAGGGACCCCGGAGGAACTAATGAAAAACTGTTTTTT. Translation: CASRDPGGTNEKLFF.

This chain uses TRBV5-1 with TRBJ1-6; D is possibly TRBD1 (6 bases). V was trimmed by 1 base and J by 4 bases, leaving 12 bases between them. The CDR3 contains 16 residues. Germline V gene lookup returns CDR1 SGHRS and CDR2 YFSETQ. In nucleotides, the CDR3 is TGCGCCAGCAGCTTGACCCGGACAGCGTATAATTCACCCCTCCACTTT. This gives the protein CASSLTRTAYNSPLHF.

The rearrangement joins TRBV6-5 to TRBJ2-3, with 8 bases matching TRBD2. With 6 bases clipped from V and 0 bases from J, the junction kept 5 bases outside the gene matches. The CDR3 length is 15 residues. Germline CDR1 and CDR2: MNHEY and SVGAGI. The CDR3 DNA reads TGTGCCAGCAGGCGACTAGCGTCAAGCACAGATACGCAGTATTTT. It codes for CASRRLASSTDTQYF.

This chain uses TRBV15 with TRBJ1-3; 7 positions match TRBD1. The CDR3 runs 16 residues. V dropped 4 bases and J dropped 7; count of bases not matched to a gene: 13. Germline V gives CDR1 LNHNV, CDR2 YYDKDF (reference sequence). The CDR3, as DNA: TGTGCCACCAGCACCTCCCATCAGGGGGTAGGGAACACCATATATTTT. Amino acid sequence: CATSTSHQGVGNTIYF. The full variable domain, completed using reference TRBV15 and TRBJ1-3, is DAMVIQNPRYQVTQFGKPVTLSCSQTLNHNVMYWYQQKSSQAPKLLFHYYDKDFNNEADTPDNFQSRRPNTSFCFLDIRSPGLGDTAMYLCATSTSHQGVGNTIYFGEGSWLTVV.

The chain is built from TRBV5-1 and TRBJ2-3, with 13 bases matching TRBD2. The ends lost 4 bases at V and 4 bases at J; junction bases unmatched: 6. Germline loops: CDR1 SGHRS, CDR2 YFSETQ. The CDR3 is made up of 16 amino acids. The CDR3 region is CASSPGTSGVADTQYF. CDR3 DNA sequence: TGCGCCAGCAGCCCCGGGACTAGCGGGGTTGCAGATACGCAGTATTTT.

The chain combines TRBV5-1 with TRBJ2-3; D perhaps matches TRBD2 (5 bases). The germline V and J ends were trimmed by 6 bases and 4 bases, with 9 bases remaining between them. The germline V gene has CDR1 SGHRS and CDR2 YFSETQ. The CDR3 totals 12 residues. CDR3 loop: CASMRVADTQYF. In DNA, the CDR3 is TGCGCCAGCATGCGGGTCGCAGATACGCAGTATTTT.

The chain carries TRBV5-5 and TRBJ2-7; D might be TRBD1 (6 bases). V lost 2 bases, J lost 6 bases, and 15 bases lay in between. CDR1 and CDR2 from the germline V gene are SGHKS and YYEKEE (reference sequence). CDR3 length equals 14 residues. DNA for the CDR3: TGTGCCAGCAGCTTTAAGGGGGTTGGCTTCGAGCAGTACTTC. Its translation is CASSFKGVGFEQYF. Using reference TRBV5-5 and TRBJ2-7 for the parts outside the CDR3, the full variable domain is DAGVTQSPTHLIKTRGQQVTLRCSPISGHKSVSWYQQVLGQGPQFIFQYYEKEERGRGNFPDRFSARQFPNYSSELNVNALLLGDSALYLCASSFKGVGFEQYFGPGTRLTVT.

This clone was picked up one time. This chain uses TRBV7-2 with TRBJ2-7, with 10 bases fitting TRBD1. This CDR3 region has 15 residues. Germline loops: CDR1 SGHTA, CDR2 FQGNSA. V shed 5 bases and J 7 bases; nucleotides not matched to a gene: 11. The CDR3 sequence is CASSARQGALGEQYF. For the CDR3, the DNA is TGTGCCAGCAGCGCACGACAGGGGGCGTTGGGGGAGCAGTACTTC. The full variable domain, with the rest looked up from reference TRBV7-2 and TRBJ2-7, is GAGVSQSPSNKVTEKGKDVELRCDPISGHTALYWYRQSLGQGLEFLIYFQGNSAPDKSGLPSDRFSAERTGGSVSTLTIQRTQQEDSAVYLCASSARQGALGEQYFGPGTRLTVT.